The entry below gives a single TCR beta chain sequence along with its context. Only in-frame clones appear in the TCRdb table, and some are missing; sequencing was by immunoSEQ multiplex PCR. The repertoire holds roughly 500,000 clones, with roughly 90% as singletons. This sample is part of a study of blood T cell repertoires in COVID-19. Background on the study: Sites in the United States, Italy and Spain provided acute and convalescent COVID-19 samples.

Germline V lookup: CDR1 LGHNT, CDR2 FRNRAP. V lost 2 bases and J lost 5; bases outside the gene matches: 8. The CDR3 extends over 16 amino acids. Enrolled through a virtual design, the participants were between 18 and 89 years of age and came from around 25 US areas. Participant reports of clinical history set cohort assignment. Recovered Cohort 3 donors showed two negative PCRs, clearance, or symptom resolution. V is TRBV12-5 and J is TRBJ2-4; 8 nucleotides line up with TRBD1. This clonotype originated in a woman in her 40s who had recovered from COVID-19. Sequenced: PBMCs or T cells enriched from blood (not recorded which). The CDR3 loop reads CASGLPLAGGQNIQYF. The CDR3 region has the DNA TGTGCTAGTGGTTTGCCACTGGCAGGGGGCCAAAACATTCAGTACTTC. Full variable domain (rest looked up from reference TRBV12-5 and TRBJ2-4): DARVTQTPRHKVTEMGQEVTMRCQPILGHNTVFWYRQTMMQGLELLAYFRNRAPLDDSGMPKDRFSAEMPDATLATLKIQPSEPRDSAVYFCASGLPLAGGQNIQYFGAGTRLSVL.